One sample yielded the 3 T cell receptor beta chains listed below, sequenced in a study of blood T cell repertoires in COVID-19. Using immunoSEQ multiplex PCR, the repertoire was profiled, and TCRdb retains in-frame clones only, with some absent. The sample yields about 230,000 clones, 80% to 90% seen once. The sequenced sample was PBMCs or T cells enriched from blood (not recorded which). These receptors all come from a man in his late teens or twenties who had recovered from COVID-19.

The chain carries TRBV5-1 and TRBJ2-6; a weak D match, TRBD1 (5 bases). The CDR3 is 15 residues long. V was trimmed by 0 bases and J by 2 bases, leaving 6 bases between them. In germline, CDR1 is SGHRS, CDR2 YFSETQ. The CDR3, as DNA: TGCGCCAGCAGCTTGGGCAGGGCTGGGGCCAACGTCCTGACTTTC. Its protein product is CASSLGRAGANVLTF.

The gene calls are TRBV18 and TRBJ2-7; D unclear. The CDR3 has 12 residues. CDR1 is KGHSH, CDR2 LQKENI, per germline. Trimming cost V 0 bases and J 6 bases, with 6 bases left between them. CDR3 loop: CASSPPTGEQYF. As DNA, the CDR3 is TGTGCCAGCTCACCACCAACGGGCGAGCAGTACTTC.

This chain joins TRBV27 and TRBJ1-5, with 7 bases aligning to TRBD1. This CDR3 contains 14 residues. CDR1 MNHEY and CDR2 SMNVEV come from the germline V gene (reference sequence). V was pared by 5 bases and J by 4 bases, with 5 bases of the junction left unmatched. The CDR3 loop is CASSPGQRNQPQHF. CDR3 DNA sequence: TGTGCCAGCAGTCCGGGACAGCGAAATCAGCCCCAGCATTTT.